Sequencing of this T cell receptor (beta chain) was carried out in a study of cytomegalovirus exposure and HLA in healthy donors. General observations from the study: Reportedly, TCR beta sequences accurately predicted HLA-A and HLA-B alleles in most subjects.

In its sample, this clone was seen once. Its antigen is as yet unknown. It was with 60 Vbeta and 13 Jbeta primers that the PCR ran. Some clones are missing from TCRdb's copy, which holds only in-frame ones; the method was immunoSEQ multiplex PCR. The sample has about 130,000 clones; approximately 69% are singletons. The CDR3 length is 13 residues. Looked up from germline, CDR1 is ENHRY and CDR2 is SYGVKD. Trimming removed 8 bases from V and 8 bases from J; junction bases left unmatched: 7. Sequences were obtained from PBMCs. The chain is built from TRBV10-3 and TRBJ2-1; 9 nucleotides match TRBD2. The clonotype was recovered from a man between 40 and 49 years old in good health and CMV-seropositive. The CDR3 nucleotides read TGTGCCATCTGCGGGGGGGGGATGGATGAGCAGTTCTTC. It translates to CAICGGGMDEQFF.